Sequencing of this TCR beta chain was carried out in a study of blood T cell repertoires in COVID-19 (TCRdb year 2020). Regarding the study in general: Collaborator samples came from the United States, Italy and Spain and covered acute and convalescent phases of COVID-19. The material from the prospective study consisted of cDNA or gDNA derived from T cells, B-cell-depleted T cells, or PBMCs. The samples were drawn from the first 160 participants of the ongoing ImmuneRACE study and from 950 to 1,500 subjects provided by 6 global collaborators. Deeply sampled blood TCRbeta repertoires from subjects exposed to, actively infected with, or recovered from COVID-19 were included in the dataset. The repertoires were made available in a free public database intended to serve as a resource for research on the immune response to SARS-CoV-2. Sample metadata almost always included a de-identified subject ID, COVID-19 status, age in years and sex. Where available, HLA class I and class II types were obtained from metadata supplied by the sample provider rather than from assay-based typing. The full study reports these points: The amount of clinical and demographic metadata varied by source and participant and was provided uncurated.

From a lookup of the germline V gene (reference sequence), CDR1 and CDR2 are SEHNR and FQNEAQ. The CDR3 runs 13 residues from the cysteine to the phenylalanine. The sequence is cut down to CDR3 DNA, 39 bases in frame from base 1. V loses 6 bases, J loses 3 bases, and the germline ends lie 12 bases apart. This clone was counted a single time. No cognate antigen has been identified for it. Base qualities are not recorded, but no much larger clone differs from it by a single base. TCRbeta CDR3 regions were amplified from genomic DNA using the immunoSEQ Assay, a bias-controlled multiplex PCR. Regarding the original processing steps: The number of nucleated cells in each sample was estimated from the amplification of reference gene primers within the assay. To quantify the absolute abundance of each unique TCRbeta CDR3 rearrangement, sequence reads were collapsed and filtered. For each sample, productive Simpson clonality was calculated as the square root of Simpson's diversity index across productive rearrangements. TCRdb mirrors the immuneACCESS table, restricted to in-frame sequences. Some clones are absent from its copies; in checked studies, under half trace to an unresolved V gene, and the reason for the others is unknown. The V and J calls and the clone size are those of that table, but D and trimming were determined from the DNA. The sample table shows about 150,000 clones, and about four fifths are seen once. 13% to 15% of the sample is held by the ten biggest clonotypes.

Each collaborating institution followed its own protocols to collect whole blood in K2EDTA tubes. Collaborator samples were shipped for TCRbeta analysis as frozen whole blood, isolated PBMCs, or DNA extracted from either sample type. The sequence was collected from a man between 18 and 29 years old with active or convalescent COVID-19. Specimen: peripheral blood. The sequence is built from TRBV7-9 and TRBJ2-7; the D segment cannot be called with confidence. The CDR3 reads CASSFNRDYEQYF. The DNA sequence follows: TGTGCCAGCAGTTTTAACAGAGACTACGAGCAGTACTTC.